The following is a T cell receptor (beta chain) sequence with its context. These data come from a study of CD8 T cells in Susac syndrome. The CDR3 is 15 amino acids. V dropped 2 bases and J dropped 4 bases, with 14 bases sitting between them. Germline V lookup: CDR1 MNHEY, CDR2 SVGAGI. It was with random hexamers that 0.5 to 1 ug RNA was reverse transcribed. TCRdb fed the immunoSEQ multiplex PCR reads into MiXCR, producing one record per CDR3 protein. This table has about 190,000 distinct CDR3 sequences, more than 85% appearing once. From blood CD8+ and CD4+ T cells, the TCR beta chain was sequenced. Sample: CD8+ T cells from PBMCs. The chain has TRBV6-5 and TRBJ2-5; D possibly corresponds to TRBD1 (6 bases). The TCR originated in a human donor with Susac syndrome. DNA for the CDR3: TGTGCCAGCAGTTACGGGACACTCCTAGGAGAGACCCAGTACTTC. This sequence encodes CASSYGTLLGETQYF.